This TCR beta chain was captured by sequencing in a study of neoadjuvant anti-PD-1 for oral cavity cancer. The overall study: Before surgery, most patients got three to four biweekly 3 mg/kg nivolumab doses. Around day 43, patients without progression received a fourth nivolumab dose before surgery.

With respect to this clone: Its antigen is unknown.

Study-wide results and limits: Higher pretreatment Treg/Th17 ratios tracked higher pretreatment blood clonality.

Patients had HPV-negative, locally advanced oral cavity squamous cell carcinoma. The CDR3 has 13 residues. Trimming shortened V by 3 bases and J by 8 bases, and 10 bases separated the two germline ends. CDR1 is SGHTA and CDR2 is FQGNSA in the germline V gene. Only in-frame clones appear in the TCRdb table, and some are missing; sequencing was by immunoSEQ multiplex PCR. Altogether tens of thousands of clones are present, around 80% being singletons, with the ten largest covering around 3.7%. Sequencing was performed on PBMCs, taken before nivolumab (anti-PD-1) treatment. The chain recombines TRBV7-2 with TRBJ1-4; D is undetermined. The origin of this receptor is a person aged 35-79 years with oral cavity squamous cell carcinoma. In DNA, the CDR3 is TGTGCCAGCAGCTTTAGGCAGTCAGAAAAACTGTTTTTT. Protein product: CASSFRQSEKLFF.